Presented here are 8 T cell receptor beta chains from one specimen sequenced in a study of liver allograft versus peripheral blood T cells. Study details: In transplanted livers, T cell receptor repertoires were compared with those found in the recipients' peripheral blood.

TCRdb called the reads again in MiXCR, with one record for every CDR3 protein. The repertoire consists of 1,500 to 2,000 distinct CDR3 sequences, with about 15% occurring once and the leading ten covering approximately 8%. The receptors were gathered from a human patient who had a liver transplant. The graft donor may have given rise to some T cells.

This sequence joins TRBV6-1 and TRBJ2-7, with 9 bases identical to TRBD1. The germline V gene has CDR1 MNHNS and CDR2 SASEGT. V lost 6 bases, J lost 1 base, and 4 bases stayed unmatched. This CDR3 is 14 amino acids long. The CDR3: CASRMGQGSYEQYF. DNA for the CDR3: TGTGCCAGCAGAATGGGACAGGGTTCCTACGAGCAGTACTTC.

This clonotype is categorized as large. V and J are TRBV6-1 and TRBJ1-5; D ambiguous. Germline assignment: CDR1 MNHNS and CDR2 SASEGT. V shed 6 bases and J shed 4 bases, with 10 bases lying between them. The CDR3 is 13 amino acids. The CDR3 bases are TGTGCCAGCAGGTTAACGGGAAATCAGCCCCAGCATTTT. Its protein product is CASRLTGNQPQHF.

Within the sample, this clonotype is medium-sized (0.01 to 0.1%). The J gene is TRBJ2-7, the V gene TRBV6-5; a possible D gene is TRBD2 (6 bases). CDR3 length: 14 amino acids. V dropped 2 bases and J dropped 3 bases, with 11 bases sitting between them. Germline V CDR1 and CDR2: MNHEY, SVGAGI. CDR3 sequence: CASSYRGRNYEQYF. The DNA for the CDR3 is TGTGCCAGCAGTTACAGAGGGAGGAACTACGAGCAGTACTTC.

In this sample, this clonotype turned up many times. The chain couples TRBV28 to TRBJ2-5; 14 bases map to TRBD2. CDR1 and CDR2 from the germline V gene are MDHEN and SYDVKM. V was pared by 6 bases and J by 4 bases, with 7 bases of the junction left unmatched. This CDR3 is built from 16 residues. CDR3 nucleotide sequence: TGTGCCAGCAGAGACGGGACTAGCGGGAGTATAGAGACCCAGTACTTC. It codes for CASRDGTSGSIETQYF.

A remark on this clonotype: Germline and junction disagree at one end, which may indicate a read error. The CDR3 sequence is CTSSQSPRGGTEAFF. The CDR3 DNA reads as TGCACCAGCAGTCAATCCCCCAGGGGAGGGACTGAAGCTTTCTTT. V usage is TRBV23-1 and J usage is TRBJ1-1; tentatively, D is TRBD1 (6 bases). TRBV23-1 counts as an open reading frame of uncertain function. The length of the CDR3 is 15 residues.

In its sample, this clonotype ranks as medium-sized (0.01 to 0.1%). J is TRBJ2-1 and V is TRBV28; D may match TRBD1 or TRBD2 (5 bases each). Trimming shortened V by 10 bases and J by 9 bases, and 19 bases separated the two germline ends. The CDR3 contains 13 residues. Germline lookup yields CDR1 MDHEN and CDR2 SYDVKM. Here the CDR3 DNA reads TGTGCCACACTACGGGACGGCCCGGCTGAGCAGTTCTTC. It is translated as CATLRDGPAEQFF.

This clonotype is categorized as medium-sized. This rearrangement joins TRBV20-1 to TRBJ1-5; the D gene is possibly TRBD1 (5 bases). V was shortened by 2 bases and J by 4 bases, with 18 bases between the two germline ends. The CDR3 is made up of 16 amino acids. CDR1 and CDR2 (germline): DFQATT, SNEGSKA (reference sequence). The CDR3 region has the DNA TGCAGTGCTAGACCCAATGGCGGGGGGAGAAATCAGCCCCAGCATTTT. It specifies CSARPNGGGRNQPQHF.

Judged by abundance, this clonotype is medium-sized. The CDR3 spells CASSRPGTVGELFF. As DNA, the CDR3 is TGTGCCAGCAGCCGGCCCGGGACAGTCGGGGAGCTGTTTTTT. The chain has TRBV28 and TRBJ2-2, with 7 positions matching TRBD1. The germline gives CDR1 MDHEN, CDR2 SYDVKM. The CDR3 covers 14 residues. J was trimmed by 7 bases and V by 6 bases; bases with no gene match: 8.